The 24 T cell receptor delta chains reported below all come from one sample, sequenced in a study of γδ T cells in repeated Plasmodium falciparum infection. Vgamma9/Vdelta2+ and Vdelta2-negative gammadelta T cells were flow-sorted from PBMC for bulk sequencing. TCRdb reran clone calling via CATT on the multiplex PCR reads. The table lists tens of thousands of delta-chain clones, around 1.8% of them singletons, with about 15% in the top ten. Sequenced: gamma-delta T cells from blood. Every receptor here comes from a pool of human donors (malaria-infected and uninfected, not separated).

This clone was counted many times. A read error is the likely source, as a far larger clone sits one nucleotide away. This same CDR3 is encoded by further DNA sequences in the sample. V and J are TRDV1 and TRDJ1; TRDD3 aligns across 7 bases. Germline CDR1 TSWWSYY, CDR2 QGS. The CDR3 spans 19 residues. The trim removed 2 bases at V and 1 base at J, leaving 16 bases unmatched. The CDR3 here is CALGEKIIGILTFTDKLIF. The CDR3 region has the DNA TGTGCTCTTGGGGAAAAGATTATCGGGATACTAACTTTCACCGATAAACTCATCTTT.

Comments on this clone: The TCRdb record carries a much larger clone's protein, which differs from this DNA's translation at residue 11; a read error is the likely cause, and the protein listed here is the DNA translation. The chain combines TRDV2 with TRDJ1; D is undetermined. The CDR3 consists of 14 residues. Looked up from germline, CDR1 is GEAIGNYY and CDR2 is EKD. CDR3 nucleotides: TGTGCCTGTGACCCCGCCGGGAATACCGATAGACTCATCTTT. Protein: CACDPAGNTDRLIF.

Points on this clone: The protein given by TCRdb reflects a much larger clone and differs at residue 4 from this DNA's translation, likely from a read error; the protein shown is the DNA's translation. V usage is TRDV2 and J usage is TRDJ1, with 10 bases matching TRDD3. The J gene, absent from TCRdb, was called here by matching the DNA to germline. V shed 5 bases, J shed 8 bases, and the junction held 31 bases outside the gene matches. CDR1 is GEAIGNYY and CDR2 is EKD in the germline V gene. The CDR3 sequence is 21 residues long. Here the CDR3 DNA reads TGTGCCTGTGGCCCTATGATTCCCCACCGGGGGATACGAAGATCCTACTCGAAACTCATCTTT. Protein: CACGPMIPHRGIRRSYSKLIF.

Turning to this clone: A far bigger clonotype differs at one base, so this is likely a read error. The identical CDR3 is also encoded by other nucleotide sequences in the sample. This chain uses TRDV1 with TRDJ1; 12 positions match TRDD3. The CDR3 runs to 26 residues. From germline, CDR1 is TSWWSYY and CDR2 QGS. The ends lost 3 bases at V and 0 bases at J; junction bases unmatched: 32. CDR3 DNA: TGTGCTCTTGGGGAGCTTCGATTCCTGGAACCCTACCGTCTGGGGGATACGGCCTGGTACACCGATAAACTCATCTTT. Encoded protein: CALGELRFLEPYRLGDTAWYTDKLIF.

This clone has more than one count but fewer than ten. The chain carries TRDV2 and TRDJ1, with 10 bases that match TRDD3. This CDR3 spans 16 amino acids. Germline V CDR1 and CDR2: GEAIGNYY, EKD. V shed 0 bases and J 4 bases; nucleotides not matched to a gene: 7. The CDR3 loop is CACDTVGDTGVDKLIF. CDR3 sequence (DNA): TGTGCCTGTGACACCGTGGGGGATACTGGGGTCGATAAACTCATCTTT.

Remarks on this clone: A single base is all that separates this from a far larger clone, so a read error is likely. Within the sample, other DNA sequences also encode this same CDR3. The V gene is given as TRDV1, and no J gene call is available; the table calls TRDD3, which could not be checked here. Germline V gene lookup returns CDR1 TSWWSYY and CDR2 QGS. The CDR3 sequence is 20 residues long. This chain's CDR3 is CALGTIFAGGGYWYTDKLIF. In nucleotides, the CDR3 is TGTGCTCTTGGGACCATCTTTGCCGGGGGAGGTTACTGGTACACCGATAAACTCATCTTC.

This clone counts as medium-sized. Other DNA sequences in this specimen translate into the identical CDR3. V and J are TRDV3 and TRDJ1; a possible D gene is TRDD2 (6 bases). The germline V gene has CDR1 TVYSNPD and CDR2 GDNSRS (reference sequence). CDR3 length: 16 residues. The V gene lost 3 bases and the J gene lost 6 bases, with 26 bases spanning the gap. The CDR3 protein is CALQSSLLRRRNKLIF. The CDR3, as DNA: TGTGCCTTGCAGTCGTCGCTCCTACGACGTCGTAATAAACTCATCTTT.

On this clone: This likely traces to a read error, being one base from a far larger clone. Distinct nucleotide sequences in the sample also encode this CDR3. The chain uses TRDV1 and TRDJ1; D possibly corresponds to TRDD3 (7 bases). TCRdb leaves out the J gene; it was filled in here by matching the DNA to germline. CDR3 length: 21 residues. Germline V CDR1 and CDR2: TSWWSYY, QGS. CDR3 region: CALGELCSYNLWGFYTDKLIF. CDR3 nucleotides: TGCGCTCTTGGGGAGCTTTGCTCCTACAATCTCTGGGGGTTCTACACCGATAAACTCATCTTT.

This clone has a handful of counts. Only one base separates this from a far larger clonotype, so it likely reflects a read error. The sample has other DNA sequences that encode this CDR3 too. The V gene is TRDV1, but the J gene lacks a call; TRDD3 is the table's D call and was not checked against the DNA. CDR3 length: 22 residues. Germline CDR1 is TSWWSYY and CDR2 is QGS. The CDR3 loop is CALGEWLPTPGGFRGDTDKLIF. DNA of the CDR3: TGTGCTCTTGGGGAATGGCTCCCAACCCCTGGGGGATTTAGGGGAGACACCGATAAACTCATCTTC.

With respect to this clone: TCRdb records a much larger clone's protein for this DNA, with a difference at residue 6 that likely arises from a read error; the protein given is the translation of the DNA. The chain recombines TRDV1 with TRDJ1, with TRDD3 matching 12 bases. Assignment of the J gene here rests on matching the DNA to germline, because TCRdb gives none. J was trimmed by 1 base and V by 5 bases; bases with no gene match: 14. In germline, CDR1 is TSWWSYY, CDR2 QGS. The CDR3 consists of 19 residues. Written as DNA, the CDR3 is TGTGCTCTTGGGATAGGGGGCTACTGGGGGATACAACCCACCGATAAACTCATCTTT. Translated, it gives CALGIGGYWGIQPTDKLIF.

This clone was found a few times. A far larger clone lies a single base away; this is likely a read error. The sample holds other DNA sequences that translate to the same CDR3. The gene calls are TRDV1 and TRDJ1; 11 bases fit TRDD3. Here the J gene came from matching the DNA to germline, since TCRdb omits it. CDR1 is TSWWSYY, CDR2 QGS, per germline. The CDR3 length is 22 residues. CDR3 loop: CALGERGTGGYGSNGCPMKLIF. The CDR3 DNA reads TGTGCCCTTGGGGAACGTGGTACTGGGGGATATGGGTCGAATGGTTGTCCGATGAAACTCATCTTT.

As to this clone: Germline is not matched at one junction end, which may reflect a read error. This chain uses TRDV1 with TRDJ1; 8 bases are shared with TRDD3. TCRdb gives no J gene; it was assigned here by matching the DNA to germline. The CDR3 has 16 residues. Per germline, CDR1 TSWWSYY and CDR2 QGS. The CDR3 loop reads CSGNHSCYWGVRQLIF. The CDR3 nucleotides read TGCTCTGGGAATCATTCTTGTTACTGGGGGGTACGGCAACTCATCTTT.

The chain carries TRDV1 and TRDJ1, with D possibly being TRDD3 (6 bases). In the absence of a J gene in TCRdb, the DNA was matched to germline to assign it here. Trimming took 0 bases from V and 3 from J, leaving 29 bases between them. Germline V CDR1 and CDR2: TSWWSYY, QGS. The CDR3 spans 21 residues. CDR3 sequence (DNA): TGTGCTCTTGGGGAACTTTCTCGGACCTTCTTACACTACTGGGAGCCCGATAAACTCATCTTT. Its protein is CALGELSRTFLHYWEPDKLIF.

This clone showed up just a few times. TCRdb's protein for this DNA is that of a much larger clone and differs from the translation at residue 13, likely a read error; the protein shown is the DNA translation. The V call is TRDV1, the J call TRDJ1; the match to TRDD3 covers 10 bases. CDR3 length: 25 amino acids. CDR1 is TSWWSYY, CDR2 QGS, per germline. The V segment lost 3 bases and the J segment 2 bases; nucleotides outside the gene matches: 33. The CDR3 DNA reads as TGTGCTCTTGGGGACTCTCCTACAACGGAACCCCAACTCCGTACTGGGGGATTACCAACCGATAAACTCATCTTT. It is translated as CALGDSPTTEPQLRTGGLPTDKLIF.

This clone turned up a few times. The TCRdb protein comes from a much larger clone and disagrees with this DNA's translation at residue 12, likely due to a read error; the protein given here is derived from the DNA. The CDR3 DNA reads TGTGCTCTTGGGGAAAGGATCACTAGGGGGATACGGCCCACCGATAAACTCATCTTT. This gives the protein CALGERITRGIRPTDKLIF. This sequence joins TRDV1 and TRDJ1, with TRDD3 matching over 10 bases. The CDR3 contains 19 residues. With V trimmed by 2 bases and J by 1 base, 13 bases remained unmatched. CDR1 and CDR2 (germline): TSWWSYY, QGS.

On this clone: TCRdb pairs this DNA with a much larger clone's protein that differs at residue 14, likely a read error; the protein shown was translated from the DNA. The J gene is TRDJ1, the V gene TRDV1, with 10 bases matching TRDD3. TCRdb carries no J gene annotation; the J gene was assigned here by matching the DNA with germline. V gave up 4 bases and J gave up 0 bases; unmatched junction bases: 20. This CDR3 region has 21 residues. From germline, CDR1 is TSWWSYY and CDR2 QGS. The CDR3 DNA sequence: TGTGCTCTTGGGGCCCCCCCCGCTGAGTACTGGGGGATGCCTTACACCGATAAACTCATCTTT. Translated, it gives CALGAPPAEYWGMPYTDKLIF.

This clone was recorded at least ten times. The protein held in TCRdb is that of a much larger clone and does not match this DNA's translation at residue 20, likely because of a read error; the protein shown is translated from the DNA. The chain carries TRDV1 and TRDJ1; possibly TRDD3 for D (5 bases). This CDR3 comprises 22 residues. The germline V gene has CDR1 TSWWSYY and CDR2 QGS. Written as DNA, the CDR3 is TGTGCTCTTGGGCAAAGCTTACTACTCAGGAGCCACCTATACTGGAAAACCGATAAACCCATCTTT. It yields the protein CALGQSLLLRSHLYWKTDKPIF.

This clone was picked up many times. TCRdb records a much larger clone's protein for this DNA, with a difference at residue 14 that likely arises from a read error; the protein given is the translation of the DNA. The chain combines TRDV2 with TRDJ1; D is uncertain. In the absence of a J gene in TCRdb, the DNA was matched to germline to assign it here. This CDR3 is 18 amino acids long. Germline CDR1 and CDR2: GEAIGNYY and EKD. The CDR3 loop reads CACDTKYYQPMYTGKLIF. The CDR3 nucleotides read TGTGCCTGTGACACGAAGTACTACCAGCCGATGTACACCGGTAAACTCATCTTT.

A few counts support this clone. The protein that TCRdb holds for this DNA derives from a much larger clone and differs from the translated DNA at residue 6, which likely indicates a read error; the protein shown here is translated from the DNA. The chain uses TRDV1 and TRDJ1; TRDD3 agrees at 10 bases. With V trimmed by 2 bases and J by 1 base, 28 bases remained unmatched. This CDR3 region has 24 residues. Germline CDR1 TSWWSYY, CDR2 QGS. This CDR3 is CALGESASDTGGCRIRRGTDKLIF. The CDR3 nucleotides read TGTGCTCTTGGGGAATCAGCCTCCGATACTGGGGGATGCCGGATTAGGAGAGGCACCGATAAACTCATCTTT.

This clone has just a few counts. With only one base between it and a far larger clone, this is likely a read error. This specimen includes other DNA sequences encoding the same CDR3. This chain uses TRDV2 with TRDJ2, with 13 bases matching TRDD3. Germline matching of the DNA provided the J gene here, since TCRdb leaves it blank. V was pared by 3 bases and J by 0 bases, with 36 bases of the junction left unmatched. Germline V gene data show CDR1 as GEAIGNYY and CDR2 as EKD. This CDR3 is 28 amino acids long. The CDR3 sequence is CACDSTSPPTGGSLGDTRIPALTAQLFF. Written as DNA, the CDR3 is TGTGCCTGTGACTCGACCTCGCCCCCTACGGGGGGATCACTGGGGGATACGCGTATCCCGGCTTTGACAGCACAACTCTTCTTT.

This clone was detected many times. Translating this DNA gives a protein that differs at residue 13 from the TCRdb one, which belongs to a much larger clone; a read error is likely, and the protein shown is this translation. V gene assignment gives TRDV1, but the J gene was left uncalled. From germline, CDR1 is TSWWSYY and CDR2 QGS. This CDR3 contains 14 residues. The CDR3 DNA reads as TGTGCTCTTGGGGCCTTACCCGGAGGGCATAAACTCACCTTT. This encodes CALGALPGGHKLTF.

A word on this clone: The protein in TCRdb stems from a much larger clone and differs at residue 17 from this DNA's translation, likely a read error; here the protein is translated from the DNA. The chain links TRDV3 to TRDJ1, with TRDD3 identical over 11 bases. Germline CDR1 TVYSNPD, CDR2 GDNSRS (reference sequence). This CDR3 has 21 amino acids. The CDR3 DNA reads TGTGCCTCTAGAGTCCCCTTCTTTGGGGGATACGCGGGAGGTATAACCGCTAAACTCATCTTT. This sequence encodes CASRVPFFGGYAGGITAKLIF.

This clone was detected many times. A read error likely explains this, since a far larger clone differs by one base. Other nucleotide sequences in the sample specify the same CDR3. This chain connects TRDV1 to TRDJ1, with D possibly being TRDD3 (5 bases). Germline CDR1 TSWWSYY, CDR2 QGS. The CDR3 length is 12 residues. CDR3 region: CALGEPAHKLIF. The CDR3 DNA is TGTGCTCTCGGGGAACCAGCGCATAAACTCATCTTT.

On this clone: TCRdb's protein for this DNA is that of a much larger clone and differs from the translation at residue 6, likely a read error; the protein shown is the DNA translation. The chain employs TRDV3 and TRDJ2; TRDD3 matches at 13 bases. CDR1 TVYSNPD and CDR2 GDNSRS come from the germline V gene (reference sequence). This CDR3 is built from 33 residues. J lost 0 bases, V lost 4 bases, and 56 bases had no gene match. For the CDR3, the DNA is TGTGCCTCAACTCATAGAAACACTGGGGGATACGCTGTTTGGGGGAAAAGGAACCCGTGTGACTGTGGAACCAATGCTTTGACAGCACAACTCTTCTTT. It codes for CASTHRNTGGYAVWGKRNPCDCGTNALTAQLFF. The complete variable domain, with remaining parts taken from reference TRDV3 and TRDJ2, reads CDKVTQSSPDQTVASGSEVVLLCTYDTVYSNPDLFWYRIRPDYSFQFVFYGDNSRSEGADFTQGRFSVKHILTQKAFHLVISPVRTEDSATYYCASTHRNTGGYAVWGKRNPCDCGTNALTAQLFFGKGTQLIVEP.